This T cell receptor beta chain was profiled in a study of persistence of HIV-infected CD4 T cells. Looking at the study overall: Multiple blood draws of up to about 180 mL, except two donors with single leukapheresis. Findings and limits, study-wide: TCRbeta richness was lower in CMV- and Gag-responding cells than in anti-CD3/anti-CD28-responding cells.

Anti-CD3/anti-CD28 beads served as a nonspecific positive control stimulus. Sorting selected CD4+ T cells upregulating both CD40 ligand and CD69. Donors had undetectable plasma HIV-1 RNA, under 50 copies/mL, for 4+ years. Points on this clone: Its antigen is undetermined.

The germline V gene encodes CDR1 MNHEY and CDR2 SMNVEV (reference sequence). The ends lost 3 bases at V and 7 bases at J; junction bases unmatched: 3. The CDR3 has 14 amino acids. Sequencing used immunoSEQ version 4 in survey mode. Produced via immunoSEQ multiplex PCR; TCRdb's table is partial and in-frame only. The sample includes about 45,000 clones, 85% to 90% of them seen just once. The chain recombines TRBV27 with TRBJ2-2; 9 bases align to TRBD2. Here the sequenced sample was CD4+ T cells sorted from PBMCs after roughly 18-hour stimulation, taken from a patient who received antiretroviral therapy. This clonotype originated in an adult woman with HIV who was CMV-seropositive. For the CDR3, the DNA is TGTGCCAGCAGTTTCGGGACTAGCCACGGGGAGCTGTTTTTT. This translates into CASSFGTSHGELFF.